This TCR beta chain was documented in a study of brain T cells in children with intractable seizures. Generated by immunoSEQ multiplex PCR, the TCRdb table keeps only in-frame clones and is missing some. Of tens of thousands of clones listed, around 93% were seen once; the top ten hold 1.5% to 1.7%. V was pared by 2 bases and J by 5 bases, with 7 bases between. This CDR3 comprises 13 residues. CDR1 is SGHDT and CDR2 is YYEEEE in the germline V gene. V gene TRBV5-6 combines with J gene TRBJ2-2, with D maybe TRBD1 (6 bases). The sequenced sample was peripheral blood, obtained at surgery. The receptor was isolated from a boy under two years old with tuberous sclerosis and intractable seizures. DNA for the CDR3: TGTGCCAGCAGCTTTGGGACAACCGGGGAGCTGTTTTTT. Translating gives CASSFGTTGELFF.